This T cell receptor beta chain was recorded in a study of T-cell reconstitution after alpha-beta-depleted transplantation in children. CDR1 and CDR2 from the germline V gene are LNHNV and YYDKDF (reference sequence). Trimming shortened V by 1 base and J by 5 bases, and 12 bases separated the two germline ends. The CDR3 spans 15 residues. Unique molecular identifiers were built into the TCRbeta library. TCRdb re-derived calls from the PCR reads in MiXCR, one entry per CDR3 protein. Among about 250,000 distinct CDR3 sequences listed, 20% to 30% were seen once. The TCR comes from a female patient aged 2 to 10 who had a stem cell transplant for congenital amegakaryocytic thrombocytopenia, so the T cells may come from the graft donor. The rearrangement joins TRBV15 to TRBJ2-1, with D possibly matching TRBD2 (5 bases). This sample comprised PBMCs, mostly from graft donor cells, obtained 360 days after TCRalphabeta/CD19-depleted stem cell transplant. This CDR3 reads CATSRVAWTHNEQFF. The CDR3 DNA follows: TGTGCCACCAGCAGAGTAGCGTGGACCCACAATGAGCAGTTCTTC.